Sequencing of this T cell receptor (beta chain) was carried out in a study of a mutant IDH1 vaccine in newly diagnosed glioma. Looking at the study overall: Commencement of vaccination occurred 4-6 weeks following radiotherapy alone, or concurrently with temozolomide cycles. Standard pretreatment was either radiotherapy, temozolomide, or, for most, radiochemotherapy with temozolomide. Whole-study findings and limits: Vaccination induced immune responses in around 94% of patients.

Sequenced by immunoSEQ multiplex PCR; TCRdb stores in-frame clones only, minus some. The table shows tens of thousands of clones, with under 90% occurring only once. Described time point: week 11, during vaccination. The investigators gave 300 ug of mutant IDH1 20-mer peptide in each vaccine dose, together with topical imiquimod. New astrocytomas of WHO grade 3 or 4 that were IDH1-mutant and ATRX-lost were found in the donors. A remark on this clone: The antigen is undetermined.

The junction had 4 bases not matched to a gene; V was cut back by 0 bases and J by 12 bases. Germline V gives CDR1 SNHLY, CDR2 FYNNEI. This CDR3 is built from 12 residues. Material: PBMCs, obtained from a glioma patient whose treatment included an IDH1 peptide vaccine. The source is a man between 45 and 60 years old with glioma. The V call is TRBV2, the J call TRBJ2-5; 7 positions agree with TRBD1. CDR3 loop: CASSEARDRKYF. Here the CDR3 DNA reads TGTGCCAGCAGTGAAGCAAGGGACAGAAAGTACTTC.